This T cell receptor beta chain originates from a study of blood T cell repertoires in COVID-19 (dated by TCRdb to between 2020 and 2021). Background for the entire study: Samples from collaborators originated in the United States, Italy and Spain and spanned both the acute and convalescent phases of COVID-19. The material from the prospective study consisted of cDNA or gDNA derived from T cells, B-cell-depleted T cells, or PBMCs. Subjects who had been exposed to COVID-19, were actively infected with it, or had recovered from it provided the deeply sampled blood TCRbeta repertoires that made up the dataset. The repertoires were released in a freely available public database meant as a resource for research on the immune response to SARS-CoV-2. Samples came from the ongoing ImmuneRACE study (first 160 participants) plus 1,254 subjects from 6 global collaborators. Sample metadata almost always included a de-identified subject ID, COVID-19 status, age in years and sex. Where HLA class I and class II types were available, the types were taken from metadata supplied by the sample provider, not from assay-based typing. General study outcomes and caveats: How much clinical and demographic metadata was included differed by source and by participant, and the metadata was provided uncurated.

The CDR3 starts with the cysteine, ends with the phenylalanine, and has 15 residues. Here the CDR3 DNA is all that survives: 45 bases in frame from base 1. Relative to germline, V is 0 bases shorter and J is 5 bases shorter, with 12 bases between their ends. According to the germline V gene, CDR1 reads KGHDR and CDR2 reads SFDVKD. Remarks on this clone: What this receptor recognizes is not known. Nothing much larger sits one base from this clone, and base qualities are not available.

TCRbeta CDR3 regions were amplified from genomic DNA by means of the immunoSEQ Assay, a bias-controlled multiplex PCR. The authors' analysis ran thus. The number of nucleated cells in each sample was estimated by amplification of reference gene primers within the assay. To quantify the absolute abundance of each unique TCRbeta CDR3 rearrangement, sequence reads were collapsed and filtered. For each sample, productive Simpson clonality was calculated by taking the square root of Simpson's diversity index across productive rearrangements. TCRdb retrieved this table from immuneACCESS and kept in-frame rearrangements only. Not all clones are present; in checked studies, unresolved V genes account for under half, and no reason is known for the remainder. V and J calls and clone size follow that table, whereas D and trimming were derived from the DNA. The sample table contains under 150,000 clones; only one count was recorded for roughly 90% of them. Roughly 2.3% of the sample is taken by the ten largest.

Participants in the prospective study were aged about 18 to 95 years, lived in 20 to 25 United States geographic areas, and enrolled through a virtual design. Cohort assignment in the prospective study relied on participant-reported clinical history from a screening survey and a study questionnaire. ImmuneRACE Cohort 3 recovered participants were defined by two consecutive negative NP/OP PCR tests, healthcare professional clearance, or symptom resolution. Mobile phlebotomists in the prospective study collected whole blood, serum and a nasopharyngeal or oropharyngeal swab from every participant. Over a roughly two-month period, participants in the prospective study had the option of providing additional blood draws and questionnaires. Prospective study blood samples were shipped either frozen or at room temperature before DNA extraction.

The rearranged segments are TRBV24-1 and TRBJ2-5, and possibly TRBD1, on 6 matching bases. The receptor was derived from a woman aged 45-60 years who had recovered from COVID-19. Sequencing was carried out using PBMCs or T cells enriched from blood (not recorded which). Read as DNA, the sequence is TGTGCCACCAGTGATTTGAAAGGGGGTGACGAGACCCAGTACTTC. It translates as CATSDLKGGDETQYF.